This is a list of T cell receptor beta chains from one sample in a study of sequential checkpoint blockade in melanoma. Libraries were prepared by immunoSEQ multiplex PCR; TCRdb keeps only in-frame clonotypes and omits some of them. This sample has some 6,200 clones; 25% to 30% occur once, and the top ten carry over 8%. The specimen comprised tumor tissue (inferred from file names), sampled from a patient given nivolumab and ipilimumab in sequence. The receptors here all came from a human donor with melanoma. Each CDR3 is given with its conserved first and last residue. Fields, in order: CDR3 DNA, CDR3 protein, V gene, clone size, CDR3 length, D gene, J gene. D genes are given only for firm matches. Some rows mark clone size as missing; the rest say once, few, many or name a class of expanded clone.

TGTGCCAGCAGCACACAGGGTTTCGACACCATATATTTT	CASSTQGFDTIYF	TRBV7-2	few	13	NA	TRBJ1-3
TGTGCCACCAGCTGGCCGGGACTACAAAACAATGAGCAGTTCTTC	CATSWPGLQNNEQFF	TRBV15	few	15	TRBD2	TRBJ2-1
TGCAGCGTGGGGACAGGGGGCAGTTTTCAGCCCCAGCATTTT	CSVGTGGSFQPQHF	TRBV29-1	NA	14	TRBD1	TRBJ1-5
TGTGCCAGTAGCAACCACAGGGGTTTTAATGAAAAACTGTTTTTT	CASSNHRGFNEKLFF	TRBV19	medium-sized	15	TRBD1	TRBJ1-4
TGTGCCAGCAGTGAAGCGGCGCGCGCGCGCGGAGTTCCAGCTAACTATGGCTACACCTTC	CASSEAARARGVPANYGYTF	TRBV6-7	few	20	NA	TRBJ1-2
TGTGCCAGCTCCCTGAACAGGGCCACTGAAGCTTTCTTT	CASSLNRATEAFF	TRBV18	once	13	NA	TRBJ1-1
TGTGCCAGCAGCTTGGTTGGGACAGGTCGGCGGTACCAAGAGACCCAGTACTTC	CASSLVGTGRRYQETQYF	TRBV11-3	many	18	TRBD1	TRBJ2-5
TGTGCCAGCAGCACGAGGACTAGCGACACCGGGGAGCTGTTTTTT	CASSTRTSDTGELFF	TRBV9	few	15	TRBD2	TRBJ2-2
TGTGCCAGCAGCCTATCCCCCCGGGGACAGGTCTCTGGAAACACCATATATTTT	CASSLSPRGQVSGNTIYF	TRBV11-3	medium-sized	18	TRBD1	TRBJ1-3
TGTGCCAGTAGTATTCTATTCCAGGGACCCTACGAGCAGTACTTC	CASSILFQGPYEQYF	TRBV19	once	15	NA	TRBJ2-7